The T cell receptor (beta chain) described here comes from a study of regulatory T cells in long-lasting Graves disease. Study results and limitations: Analysis covered peripheral blood alone, not thyroid tissue.

This sample's time point: newly diagnosed GD, antithyroid drugs for less than 3 months. Preparation of the TCR library used RNA extracted from PBMCs. In building TCR beta libraries, iRepertoire HTBI primers were used together with Arm-PCR of CDR3 regions. Each CDR3 protein is one row after TCRdb ran MiXCR on the multiplex PCR reads. The data contain 200,000 to 250,000 distinct CDR3 sequences, around 20% of them singletons. On this clonotype itself: No antigen is known for it.

This specimen was peripheral blood mononuclear cells (PBMCs), taken at new diagnosis, from a patient treated with antithyroid drugs. The TCR comes from a female donor with Graves disease.

The CDR3 nucleotides read TGCGCCAGCAGCCAAGGTACCGGGAGGGGTACAGATACGCAGTATTTT. Protein sequence: CASSQGTGRGTDTQYF. The V and J genes are TRBV4-3 and TRBJ2-3; the match to TRBD2 covers 8 bases. This CDR3 is 16 amino acids long. CDR1 and CDR2 from the germline V gene are LGHNA and YSLEER. V lost 1 base, J lost 3 bases, and 6 bases stayed unmatched.